This T cell receptor (beta chain) was identified in a study of shared clonotypes between healthy human individuals. Study-wide results and limits: Some naive CD4 clonotypes, 4% to 6%, turned up in common across a few donors.

The CDR3 has 11 residues. Trimming removed 5 bases from V and 7 bases from J, with 9 bases in between. Germline CDR1 SGHKS, CDR2 YYEKEE (reference sequence). The donors, healthy adults who were HIV-negative, had experienced no recent acute infections or vaccinations. Both subsets, CD45RA+ naive and CD45RA-negative memory, were split from the CD4+ cells. The count of this clone is one. Antigen specificity is unknown. Sorted subsets were amplified in replicate PCRs using 200 ng DNA, tens of thousands of T cell genomes. The method was immunoSEQ multiplex PCR; TCRdb's version includes in-frame clones alone and lacks a portion of them. The sample holds some 650,000 clones, more than 95% seen once.

This sequence was found in a woman in her twenties or thirties in good health. The source material was naive CD4+ T cells sorted from blood. Subset in this sample: CD45RA+ positively selected. This rearrangement joins TRBV5-5 to TRBJ1-2; D remains unclear. Written as DNA, the CDR3 is TGTGCCAGCAGAAGGGTAGGTGGCTACACCTTC. It specifies CASRRVGGYTF.